This T cell receptor beta chain derives from a study of T-cell reconstitution after alpha-beta-depleted transplantation in children. V gave up 4 bases and J gave up 4 bases; unmatched junction bases: 6. CDR3 length: 16 residues. Preparation of the TCRbeta library used unique molecular identifiers. MiXCR, applied by TCRdb to the PCR reads, yields one record per CDR3 protein. The top ten clones hold less than 4.5% of a sample with 360,000 or so distinct CDR3 sequences, around 20% of them seen once. The rearrangement joins TRBV12-3 or TRBV12-4 to TRBJ2-5, with 13 nucleotides matching TRBD2. This material consisted of PBMCs from the stem cell graft donor, taken from the stem cell graft. The receptor comes from a human donor who donated a stem cell graft to a child with acute myeloid leukemia. CDR3 coding DNA: TGTGCCAGCAGTTACGGACTAGCGGGAGTGGGAGAGACCCAGTACTTC. This translates into CASSYGLAGVGETQYF.